The 32 T cell receptor beta chains below come from one sample, sequenced in a study of T cell responses to AZD1222 COVID-19 vaccine. Profiling relied on immunoSEQ multiplex PCR, and the TCRdb table lists in-frame clones only, not all of them. The sample records approximately 110,000 clones, 90% to 95% being singletons. Here the sequenced sample was peripheral blood, taken on day 0 of AZD1222 vaccination. The receptor set was obtained from an adult in good health.

The chain combines TRBV25-1 with TRBJ1-1, with a tentative D call TRBD1 (6 bases). The V and J ends lost 5 bases and 3 bases respectively, with 13 bases between them. The CDR3 extends over 14 amino acids. From germline, CDR1 is MGHDK and CDR2 SYGVNS. In nucleotides, the CDR3 is TGTGCCAGCAGTAAGAACACAGGGCACACTGAAGCTTTCTTT. Translating it yields CASSKNTGHTEAFF.

This rearrangement joins TRBV5-6 to TRBJ2-5; D perhaps matches TRBD2 (6 bases). The CDR3 has 11 amino acids. The germline V and J ends were trimmed by 4 bases and 5 bases, with 6 bases remaining between them. Germline V gene sequence: CDR1 SGHDT, CDR2 YYEEEE. In DNA form, the CDR3 reads TGTGCCAGCAGCCGGGGGGAGACCCAGTACTTC. Its translation is CASSRGETQYF.

The chain carries TRBV4-1 and TRBJ2-2; the match to TRBD1 covers 7 bases. The length of the CDR3 is 14 residues. Germline V gene sequence: CDR1 MGHRA, CDR2 YSYEKL. With V trimmed by 6 bases and J by 1 base, 2 bases remained unmatched. CDR3 nucleotide sequence: TGCGCCAGCAGGCGGACAGGGAACACCGGGGAGCTGTTTTTT. Translating gives CASRRTGNTGELFF.

This chain uses TRBV6-1 with TRBJ1-6; a possible D gene is TRBD1 (6 bases). CDR3 length equals 17 residues. From germline, CDR1 is MNHNS and CDR2 SASEGT. Trimming took 4 bases from V and 2 from J, leaving 15 bases between them. The CDR3 coding sequence is TGTGCCAGCAGTGGAGGGGGGGGAATCCCCTATAATTCACCCCTCCACTTT. Residues: CASSGGGGIPYNSPLHF.

The chain has TRBV4-3 and TRBJ1-2; D is undetermined. Per germline, CDR1 LGHNA and CDR2 YSLEER. The CDR3 has 15 amino acids. V lost 0 bases and J 2 bases, leaving 10 bases between the germline ends. CDR3 sequence (DNA): TGCGCCAGCAGCCAAGAAGCCAGGCAAAACTATGGCTACACCTTC. It codes for CASSQEARQNYGYTF.

The rearrangement joins TRBV7-9 to TRBJ2-3; the match to TRBD1 covers 7 bases. The ends lost 5 bases at V and 0 bases at J; junction bases unmatched: 5. This CDR3 is 15 amino acids long. The germline V gene has CDR1 SEHNR and CDR2 FQNEAQ (reference sequence). The CDR3 region has the DNA TGTGCCAGCAGCCGAGGGACAGCTAGCACAGATACGCAGTATTTT. Translating gives CASSRGTASTDTQYF.

This chain links TRBV7-3 with TRBJ2-1; TRBD2 aligns across 7 bases. V shed 2 bases, J shed 4 bases, and the junction held 11 bases outside the gene matches. CDR1 is SGHTA and CDR2 is FQGTGA in the germline V gene. CDR3 length equals 17 residues. CDR3 in DNA: TGTGCCAGCAGCTTAGGGGCTGCTAGCGGAAAGTACAATGAGCAGTTCTTC. Its translation is CASSLGAASGKYNEQFF.

This chain joins TRBV19 and TRBJ1-5, with unresolved D. Germline V gene sequence: CDR1 LNHDA, CDR2 SQIVND (reference sequence). V lost 3 bases and J lost 0, with 15 bases in between. The CDR3 covers 17 residues. The CDR3 DNA is TGTGCCAGTAGTATTCGGTTCTGGAGTAATAGCAATCAGCCCCAGCATTTT. Translated: CASSIRFWSNSNQPQHF.

This clone was seen only once. The chain links TRBV4-1 to TRBJ1-3; unclear D gene. CDR1 is MGHRA and CDR2 is YSYEKL in the germline V gene. Trimming cost V 4 bases and J 2 bases, with 18 bases left between them. The CDR3 consists of 17 residues. The CDR3 sequence is CASSLSPTLQTGNTIYF. CDR3 nucleotide sequence: TGCGCCAGCAGCCTGTCCCCCACCCTGCAGACTGGAAACACCATATATTTT.

The chain employs TRBV11-1 and TRBJ2-4; the D is unclear. Trimming pared 2 bases from V and 1 base from J, leaving 12 bases between. The CDR3 length is 16 residues. The V gene's germline CDR1 is SGHAT and CDR2 FQDESV (reference sequence). In nucleotides, the CDR3 is TGTGCCAGCAGCTTACGAGGAGCCCTTGCCAAAAACATTCAGTACTTC. Translation gives CASSLRGALAKNIQYF. The full variable domain, its missing parts supplied by reference TRBV11-1 and TRBJ2-4, is EAEVAQSPRYKITEKSQAVAFWCDPISGHATLYWYRQILGQGPELLVQFQDESVVDDSQLPKDRFSAERLKGVDSTLKIQPAELGDSAMYLCASSLRGALAKNIQYFGAGTRLSVL.

The chain joins TRBV6-5 to TRBJ2-1, with 7 positions matching TRBD1. After removal of 5 bases from V and 14 bases from J, the junction contained 12 bases not matched to a gene. The V gene's germline CDR1 is MNHEY and CDR2 SVGAGI. The CDR3 is made up of 13 amino acids. For the CDR3, the DNA is TGTGCCAGCAGTCGGGACAGCGTATTGGGGGAGTTCTTC. Protein: CASSRDSVLGEFF.

The CDR3 loop is CASSLAGGEKLFF. The CDR3 DNA sequence: TGTGCCAGCAGCTTGGCCGGGGGGGAAAAACTGTTTTTT. The V call is TRBV5-4, the J call TRBJ1-4, with D perhaps TRBD1 (5 bases). The CDR3 is 13 amino acids. The germline gives CDR1 SGHNT, CDR2 YYREEE (reference sequence). The V end was cut by 0 bases, the J end by 8 bases, with 8 bases between.

The chain links TRBV9 to TRBJ1-2, with TRBD1 matching over 7 bases. The CDR3 consists of 16 residues. Trimming took 4 bases from V and 4 from J; bases not matched to a gene: 13. CDR1 SGDLS and CDR2 YYNGEE come from the germline V gene. The chain's CDR3 is CASSRGTEYIVYGYTF. The DNA for the CDR3 is TGTGCCAGCAGCAGGGGGACAGAGTATATAGTCTATGGCTACACCTTC.

The chain employs TRBV27 and TRBJ1-6, with 8 bases aligning to TRBD1. CDR3 length equals 15 residues. Germline values: CDR1 MNHEY, CDR2 SMNVEV (reference sequence). V lost 8 bases to trimming and J lost 3 bases; unmatched junction nucleotides: 6. The CDR3 loop is CASGLQGDYNSPLHF. CDR3 in DNA: TGTGCCAGCGGACTACAGGGGGACTATAATTCACCCCTCCACTTT.

The rearrangement links TRBV7-3 to TRBJ2-2, with 10 bases fitting TRBD1. This CDR3 region has 19 residues. Per the germline V gene, CDR1 is SGHTA and CDR2 is FQGTGA. V was clipped by 2 bases and J by 4 bases; unmatched bases: 13. As DNA, the CDR3 is TGTGCCAGCAGCTTAGTGGGGACAGGGGTCGTTGGAGCCACCGGGGAGCTGTTTTTT. Its protein product is CASSLVGTGVVGATGELFF.

This chain joins TRBV3-1 (or the pseudogene TRBV3-2) and TRBJ1-3; D remains ambiguous. V was pared by 3 bases and J by 2 bases, with 20 bases between. Germline CDR1 is LGHDT and CDR2 is YNNKEL (reference sequence). This CDR3 contains 18 residues. This CDR3 is CASSQRDRQLRTGNTIYF. CDR3 DNA: TGTGCCAGCAGCCAGAGGGATCGGCAGCTGCGAACTGGAAACACCATATATTTT.

The chain carries TRBV6-5 and TRBJ1-2; D gene ambiguous. The CDR3 loop spans 13 amino acids. CDR1 is MNHEY, CDR2 SVGAGI, per germline. Trimming shortened V by 3 bases and J by 7 bases, and 12 bases separated the two germline ends. The CDR3 DNA sequence: TGTGCCAGCAGTTATTCTCCGGAGGGTGGCTACACCTTC. This encodes CASSYSPEGGYTF.

This clone was recorded a few times. J is TRBJ2-2 and V is TRBV5-6, with 8 bases aligning to TRBD2. Trimming at V came to 0 bases and at J to 4 bases, leaving 2 bases not matched to a gene. This CDR3 spans 15 amino acids. Germline loops: CDR1 SGHDT, CDR2 YYEEEE. CDR3 in amino acids: CASSLGLAGTGELFF. The CDR3 DNA follows: TGTGCCAGCAGCTTGGGGCTAGCGGGCACCGGGGAGCTGTTTTTT.

This chain links TRBV5-1 with TRBJ1-1; D remains unclear. Trimming stripped 4 bases from V and 1 base from J, with 14 bases between. The CDR3 runs to 15 residues. Germline V gene data show CDR1 as SGHRS and CDR2 as YFSETQ. The CDR3 here is CASSLTPGKNTEAFF. Written as DNA, the CDR3 is TGCGCCAGCAGCCTGACGCCGGGAAAGAACACTGAAGCTTTCTTT.

The chain recombines TRBV23-1 with TRBJ2-7, with 9 bases matching TRBD1. TRBV23-1 is an open reading frame, and its role is uncertain. V gave up 2 bases and J gave up 7 bases; unmatched junction bases: 12. The CDR3 totals 16 residues. The CDR3 coding sequence is TGCGCCAGCAGTCAAACATGCGGGACAGGGATTTTGGAGCAGTACTTC. Amino acid sequence: CASSQTCGTGILEQYF.

The genes are TRBV5-4 and TRBJ2-7; 7 bases align to TRBD2. The CDR3 consists of 14 residues. The V gene end was trimmed by 2 bases and the J gene end by 5 bases; junction bases not matched to a gene: 7. Germline V gene sequence: CDR1 SGHNT, CDR2 YYREEE (reference sequence). CDR3 in amino acids: CASSFQGGLHEQYF. In DNA form, the CDR3 reads TGTGCCAGCAGCTTTCAGGGAGGGCTCCACGAGCAGTACTTC.

The chain employs TRBV14 and TRBJ2-1, with 7 bases identical to TRBD2. V lost 2 bases to trimming and J lost 7 bases; unmatched junction nucleotides: 2. Looked up from germline, CDR1 is SGHDN and CDR2 is FVKESK. The CDR3 consists of 13 residues. The CDR3 sequence is CASSQLAENEQFF. The CDR3 DNA reads TGTGCCAGCAGCCAACTAGCGGAGAATGAGCAGTTCTTC.

The chain recombines TRBV19 with TRBJ2-7; 8 bases match TRBD1. CDR1 is LNHDA, CDR2 SQIVND, per germline (reference sequence). The CDR3 covers 14 residues. V was pared by 4 bases and J by 2 bases, with 4 bases of the junction left unmatched. The CDR3 coding sequence is TGTGCCAGTAGTACTTGGACAGGGACCTACGAGCAGTACTTC. It translates to CASSTWTGTYEQYF.

The V call is TRBV19, the J call TRBJ1-3; D unresolved. V gave up 5 bases and J gave up 0 bases, with 17 bases separating them. Germline CDR1 reads LNHDA; CDR2 reads SQIVND (reference sequence). The CDR3 extends over 17 amino acids. The CDR3 coding sequence is TGTGCCAGTAGTGCACGACGGGCCCGGAGCTCTGGAAACACCATATATTTT. Protein sequence: CASSARRARSSGNTIYF.

V is TRBV19 and J is TRBJ2-1, with D maybe TRBD2 (5 bases). The germline V gene encodes CDR1 LNHDA and CDR2 SQIVND (reference sequence). V shed 5 bases and J shed 0 bases, with 14 bases lying between them. The length of the CDR3 is 16 residues. CDR3 coding DNA: TGTGCCAGTAGTGCGGACTCTTTCAGCTCCTACAATGAGCAGTTCTTC. This codes for CASSADSFSSYNEQFF.

Only one count was recorded for this clone. V gene TRBV3-1 (or the pseudogene TRBV3-2) combines with J gene TRBJ1-1; D not certain. Per the germline V gene, CDR1 is LGHDT and CDR2 is YNNKEL (reference sequence). This CDR3 comprises 15 residues. The V gene lost 5 bases and the J gene lost 4 bases, with 17 bases spanning the gap. The CDR3 loop reads CASSTRPAARTEAFF. DNA of the CDR3: TGTGCCAGCAGCACCCGTCCCGCGGCGCGCACTGAAGCTTTCTTT.

The chain has TRBV7-2 and TRBJ1-1, with D possibly TRBD1 on 5 matching bases. The V and J ends lost 2 bases and 2 bases respectively, with 6 bases between them. The germline CDR1 and CDR2 sequences are SGHTA and FQGNSA. The CDR3 covers 13 residues. CDR3 nucleotides: TGTGCCAGCAGCTTAACAGGAAACACTGAAGCTTTCTTT. Translated, it gives CASSLTGNTEAFF.

The rearrangement uses TRBV27 and TRBJ1-1; D remains ambiguous. Between the trimmed V and J ends, which lost 7 bases and 1 base, there was a span of 10 bases. CDR1 is MNHEY and CDR2 is SMNVEV in the germline V gene (reference sequence). This CDR3 contains 13 residues. The CDR3 loop is CASKEVTNTEAFF. CDR3 DNA: TGTGCCAGCAAGGAGGTCACGAACACTGAAGCTTTCTTT.

This chain uses TRBV28 with TRBJ1-2, with 7 bases aligning to TRBD1. Germline V gene lookup returns CDR1 MDHEN and CDR2 SYDVKM. The V gene end was trimmed by 6 bases and the J gene end by 2 bases; junction bases not matched to a gene: 3. The CDR3 runs 13 residues. This CDR3 is CASRTGLNYGYTF. In DNA, the CDR3 is TGTGCCAGCAGGACAGGGTTAAACTATGGCTACACCTTC.

The chain couples TRBV12-2 to TRBJ1-1. TRBV12-2 is reported as a pseudogene. This CDR3 has 14 amino acids. The DNA for the CDR3 is TGTGCAAGTCGCTTAAAGAGACAAAAGCAGGGAGTCTTCTTT. The encoded protein is CASRLKRQKQGVFF.

This chain joins TRBV7-9 and TRBJ1-6; maybe TRBD1 (5 bases). V was cut by 5 bases and J by 5 bases, with 13 bases left in between. Germline loops: CDR1 SEHNR, CDR2 FQNEAQ (reference sequence). The CDR3 spans 15 residues. The CDR3 protein is CASSPTQGNNSPLHF. In DNA form, the CDR3 reads TGTGCCAGCAGCCCTACTCAGGGTAATAATTCACCCCTCCACTTT.

The J gene is TRBJ2-5, the V gene TRBV4-3; 7 bases line up with TRBD2. Germline V lookup: CDR1 LGHNA, CDR2 YSLEER. The CDR3 contains 16 residues. The V gene end was trimmed by 0 bases and the J gene end by 9 bases; junction bases not matched to a gene: 13. As DNA, the CDR3 is TGCGCCAGCAGCCAAGATGCCAGCGGGGTTAAGAGACCCCAGTACTTC. Its protein product is CASSQDASGVKRPQYF.